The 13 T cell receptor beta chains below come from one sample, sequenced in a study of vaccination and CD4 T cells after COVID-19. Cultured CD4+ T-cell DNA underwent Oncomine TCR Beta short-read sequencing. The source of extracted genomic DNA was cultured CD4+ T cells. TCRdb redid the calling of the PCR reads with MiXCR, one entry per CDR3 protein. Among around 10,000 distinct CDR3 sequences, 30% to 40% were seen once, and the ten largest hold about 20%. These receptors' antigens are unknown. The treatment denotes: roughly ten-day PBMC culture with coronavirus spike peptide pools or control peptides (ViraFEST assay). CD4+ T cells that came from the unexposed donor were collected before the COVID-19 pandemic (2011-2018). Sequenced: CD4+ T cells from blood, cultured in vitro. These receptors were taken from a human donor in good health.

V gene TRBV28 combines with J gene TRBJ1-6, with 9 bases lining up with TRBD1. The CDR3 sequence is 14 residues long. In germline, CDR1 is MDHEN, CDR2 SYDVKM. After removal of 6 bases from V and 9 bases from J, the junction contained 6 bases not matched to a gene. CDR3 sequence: CASRKQGARSPLHF. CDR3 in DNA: TGTGCCAGCAGGAAACAGGGGGCACGTTCACCCCTCCACTTT.

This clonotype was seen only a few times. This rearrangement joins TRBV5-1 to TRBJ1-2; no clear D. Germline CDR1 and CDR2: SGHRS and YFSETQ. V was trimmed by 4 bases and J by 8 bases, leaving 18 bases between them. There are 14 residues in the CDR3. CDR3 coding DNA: TGCGCCAGCAGCCCCTCACCCACGGGGTTCGGCTACACCTTC. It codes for CASSPSPTGFGYTF.

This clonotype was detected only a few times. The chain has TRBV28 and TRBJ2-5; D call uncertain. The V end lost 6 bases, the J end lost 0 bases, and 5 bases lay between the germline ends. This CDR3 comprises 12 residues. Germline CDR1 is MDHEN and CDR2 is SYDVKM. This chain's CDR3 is CASSLYQETQYF. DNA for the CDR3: TGTGCCAGCAGCTTGTACCAAGAGACCCAGTACTTC.

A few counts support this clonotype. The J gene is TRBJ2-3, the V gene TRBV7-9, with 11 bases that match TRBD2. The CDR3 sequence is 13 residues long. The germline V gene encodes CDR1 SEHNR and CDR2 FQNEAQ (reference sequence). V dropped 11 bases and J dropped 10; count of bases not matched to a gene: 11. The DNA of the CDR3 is TGTGCCGGGGTGACTAGCGGGACCTATGCGCAGTATTTT. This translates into CAGVTSGTYAQYF.

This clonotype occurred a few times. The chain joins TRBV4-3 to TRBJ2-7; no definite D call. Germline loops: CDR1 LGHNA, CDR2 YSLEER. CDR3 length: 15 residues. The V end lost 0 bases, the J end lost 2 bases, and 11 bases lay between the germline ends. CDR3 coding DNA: TGCGCCAGCAGCCAAGAGCCGGGCCGAACCTACGAGCAGTACTTC. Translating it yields CASSQEPGRTYEQYF.

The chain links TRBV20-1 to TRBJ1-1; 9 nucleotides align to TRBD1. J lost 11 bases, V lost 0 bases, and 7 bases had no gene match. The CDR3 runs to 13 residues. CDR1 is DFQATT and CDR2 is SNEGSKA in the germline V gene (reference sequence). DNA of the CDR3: TGCAGTGCTAGAGACGGGACAGGGATGTTGGCTTTCTTT. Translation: CSARDGTGMLAFF.

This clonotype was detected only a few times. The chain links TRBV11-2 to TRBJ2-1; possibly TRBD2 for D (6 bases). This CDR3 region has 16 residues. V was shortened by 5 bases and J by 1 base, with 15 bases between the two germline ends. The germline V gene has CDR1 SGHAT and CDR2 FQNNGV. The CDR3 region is CASSPVRGPSYNEQFF. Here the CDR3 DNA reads TGTGCCAGCAGCCCCGTGCGGGGTCCTTCCTACAATGAGCAGTTCTTC.

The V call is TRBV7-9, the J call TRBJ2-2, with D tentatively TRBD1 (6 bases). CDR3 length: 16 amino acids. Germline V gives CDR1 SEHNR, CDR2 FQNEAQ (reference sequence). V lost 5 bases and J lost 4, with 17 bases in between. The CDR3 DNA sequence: TGTGCCAGCAGCCCACTCCCGACAGGACTCACCGGGGAGCTGTTTTTT. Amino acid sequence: CASSPLPTGLTGELFF.

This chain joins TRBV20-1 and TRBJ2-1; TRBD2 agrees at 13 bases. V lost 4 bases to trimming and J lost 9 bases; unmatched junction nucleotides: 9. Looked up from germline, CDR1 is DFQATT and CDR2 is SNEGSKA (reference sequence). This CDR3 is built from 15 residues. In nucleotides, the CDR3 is TGCAGTGCTAAACACCCGGGACTAGCGGGACGTGAGCAGTTCTTC. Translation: CSAKHPGLAGREQFF.

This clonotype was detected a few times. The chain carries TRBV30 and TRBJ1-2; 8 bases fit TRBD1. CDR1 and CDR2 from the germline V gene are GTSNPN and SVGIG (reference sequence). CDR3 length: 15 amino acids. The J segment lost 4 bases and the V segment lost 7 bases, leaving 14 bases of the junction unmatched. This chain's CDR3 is CASSDRGGLGYGYTF. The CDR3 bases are TGTGCCTCGTCCGACAGGGGAGGGCTAGGCTATGGCTACACCTTC. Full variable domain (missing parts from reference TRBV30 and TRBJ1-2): SQTIHQWPATLVQPVGSPLSLECTVEGTSNPNLYWYRQAAGRGLQLLFYSVGIGQISSEVPQNLSASRPQDRQFILSSKKLLLSDSGFYLCASSDRGGLGYGYTFGSGTRLTVV.

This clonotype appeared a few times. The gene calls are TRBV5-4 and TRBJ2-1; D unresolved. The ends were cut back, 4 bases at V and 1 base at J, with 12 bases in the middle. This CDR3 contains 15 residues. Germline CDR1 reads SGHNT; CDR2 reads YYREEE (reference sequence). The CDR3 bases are TGTGCCAGCAGCCCGGAAAGGGCATCCTACAATGAGCAGTTCTTC. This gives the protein CASSPERASYNEQFF. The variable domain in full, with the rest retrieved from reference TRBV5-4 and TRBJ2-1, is ETGVTQSPTHLIKTRGQQVTLRCSSQSGHNTVSWYQQALGQGPQFIFQYYREEENGRGNFPPRFSGLQFPNYSSELNVNALELDDSALYLCASSPERASYNEQFFGPGTRLTVL.

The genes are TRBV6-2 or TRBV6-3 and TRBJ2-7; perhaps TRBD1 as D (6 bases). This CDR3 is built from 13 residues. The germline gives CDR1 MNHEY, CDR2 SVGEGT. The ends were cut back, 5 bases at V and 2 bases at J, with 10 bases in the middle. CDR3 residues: CASSRQATYEQYF. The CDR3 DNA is TGTGCCAGCAGTAGACAGGCCACCTACGAGCAGTACTTC.

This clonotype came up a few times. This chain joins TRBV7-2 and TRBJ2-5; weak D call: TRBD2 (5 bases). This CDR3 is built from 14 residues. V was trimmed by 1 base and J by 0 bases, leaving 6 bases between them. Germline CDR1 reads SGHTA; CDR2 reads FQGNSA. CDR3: CASSLVGDQETQYF. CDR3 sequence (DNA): TGTGCCAGCAGCTTAGTCGGGGACCAAGAGACCCAGTACTTC.